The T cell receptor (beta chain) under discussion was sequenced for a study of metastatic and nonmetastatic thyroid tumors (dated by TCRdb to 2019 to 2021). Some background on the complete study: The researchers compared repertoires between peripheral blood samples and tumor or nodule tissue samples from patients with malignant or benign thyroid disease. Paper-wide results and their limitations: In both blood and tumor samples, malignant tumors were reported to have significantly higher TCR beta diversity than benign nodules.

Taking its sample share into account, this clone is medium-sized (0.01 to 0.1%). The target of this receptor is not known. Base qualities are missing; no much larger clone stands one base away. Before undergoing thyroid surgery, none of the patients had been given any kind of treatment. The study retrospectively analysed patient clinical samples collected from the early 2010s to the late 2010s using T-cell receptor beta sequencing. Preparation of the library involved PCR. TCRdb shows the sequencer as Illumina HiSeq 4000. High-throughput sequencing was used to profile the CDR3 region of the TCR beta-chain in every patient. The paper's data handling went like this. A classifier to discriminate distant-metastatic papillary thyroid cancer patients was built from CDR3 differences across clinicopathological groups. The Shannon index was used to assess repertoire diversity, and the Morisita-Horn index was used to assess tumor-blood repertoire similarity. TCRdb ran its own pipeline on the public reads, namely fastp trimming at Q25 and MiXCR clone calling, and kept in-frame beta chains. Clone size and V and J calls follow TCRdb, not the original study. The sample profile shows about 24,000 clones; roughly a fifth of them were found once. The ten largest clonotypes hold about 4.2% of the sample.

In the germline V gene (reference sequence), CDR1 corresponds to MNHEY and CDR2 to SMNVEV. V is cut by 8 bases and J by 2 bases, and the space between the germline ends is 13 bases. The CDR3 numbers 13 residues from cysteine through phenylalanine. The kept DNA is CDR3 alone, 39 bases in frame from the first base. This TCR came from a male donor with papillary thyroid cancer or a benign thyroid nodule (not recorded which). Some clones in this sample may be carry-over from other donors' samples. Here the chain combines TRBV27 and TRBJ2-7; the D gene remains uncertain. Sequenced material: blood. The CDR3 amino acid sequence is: CASRRASPYEQYF. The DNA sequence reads TGTGCCAGCCGCCGTGCATCGCCCTACGAGCAGTACTTC.